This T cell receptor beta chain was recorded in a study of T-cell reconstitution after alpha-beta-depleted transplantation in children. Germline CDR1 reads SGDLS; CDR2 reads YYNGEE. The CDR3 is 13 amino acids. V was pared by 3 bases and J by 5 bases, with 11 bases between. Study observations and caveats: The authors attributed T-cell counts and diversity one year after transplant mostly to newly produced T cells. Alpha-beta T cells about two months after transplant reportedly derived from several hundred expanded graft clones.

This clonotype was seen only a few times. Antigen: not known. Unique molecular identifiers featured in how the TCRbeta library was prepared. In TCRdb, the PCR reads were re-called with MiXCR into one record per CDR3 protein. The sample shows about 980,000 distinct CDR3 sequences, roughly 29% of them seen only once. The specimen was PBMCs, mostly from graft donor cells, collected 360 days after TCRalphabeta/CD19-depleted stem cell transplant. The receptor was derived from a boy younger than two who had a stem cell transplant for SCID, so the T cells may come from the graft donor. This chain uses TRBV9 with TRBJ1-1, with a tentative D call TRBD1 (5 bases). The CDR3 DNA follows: TGTGCCAGCAGCGGGGGGGGAACAACTGAAGCTTTCTTT. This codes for CASSGGGTTEAFF.